The 12 T cell receptor beta chains below were found in one sample sequenced in a study of CD8 T cells in ankylosing spondylitis. Study-wide points: In ankylosing spondylitis blood, a motif of several highly homologous TCR beta variants appeared characteristic.

Antigens for these TCRs are unknown. TCRdb reprocessed the 5' RACE reads via MiXCR and lists one record per CDR3 protein. This table has roughly 490,000 distinct CDR3 sequences, less than 6% appearing once. The specimen was blood, either unsorted or a sorted T cell fraction (not recorded which). The receptors come from a male donor with ankylosing spondylitis.

Many counts were recorded for this clonotype. The rearrangement links TRBV6-1 to TRBJ2-7; 12 bases line up with TRBD1. The germline CDR1 and CDR2 sequences are MNHNS and SASEGT. J gave up 4 bases and V 6 bases, and 7 bases lay outside the gene matches. The CDR3 runs 15 residues. CDR3 sequence: CASSSGQGAIYEQYF. DNA of the CDR3: TGTGCCAGCAGCTCGGGACAGGGGGCGATATACGAGCAGTACTTC.

The CDR3 coding sequence is TGTGCCACCAAAAGTCTGGCGGGAAGCTCCTACGAGCAGTACTTC. Protein: CATKSLAGSSYEQYF. The rearrangement uses TRBV6-1 and TRBJ2-7, with D possibly matching TRBD2 (6 bases). Trimming took off 10 bases at V and 0 bases at J, with 19 bases between the two ends. In germline, CDR1 is MNHNS, CDR2 SASEGT. The CDR3 sequence is 15 residues long.

This clonotype was recorded many times. This rearrangement joins TRBV20-1 to TRBJ2-6; D unresolved. V dropped 3 bases and J dropped 0 bases, with 9 bases sitting between them. The CDR3 runs 15 residues. The germline gives CDR1 DFQATT, CDR2 SNEGSKA (reference sequence). CDR3 nucleotides: TGCAGTGCTAGGTGGGGTTACTCTGGGGCCAACGTCCTGACTTTC. It is translated as CSARWGYSGANVLTF.

This clonotype was recorded many times. V gene TRBV20-1 combines with J gene TRBJ2-3, with TRBD2 identical over 16 bases. With 5 bases clipped from V and 6 bases from J, the junction kept 8 bases outside the gene matches. The CDR3 covers 16 residues. Germline V CDR1 and CDR2: DFQATT, SNEGSKA (reference sequence). The CDR3 DNA sequence: TGCAGTGCTTCCGGGACTAGCGGGGGGGGCCGGGATACGCAGTATTTT. Translated, it gives CSASGTSGGGRDTQYF.

This clonotype has just a few counts. The chain couples TRBV5-1 to TRBJ2-3; unclear D gene. Germline-derived CDR1 and CDR2 are SGHRS and YFSETQ. CDR3 length: 15 amino acids. Trimming left V 7 bases short and J 0 bases short, with 15 bases between. CDR3 region: CASSIRAPSTDTQYF. In DNA, the CDR3 is TGCGCCAGCTCGATACGGGCCCCTAGCACAGATACGCAGTATTTT.

This clonotype has ten or more counts. The genes are TRBV4-2 and TRBJ1-2, with 9 bases fitting TRBD1. Germline values: CDR1 LGHNA, CDR2 YNFKEQ. The CDR3 loop spans 13 amino acids. With 4 bases clipped from V and 7 bases from J, the junction kept 4 bases outside the gene matches. For the CDR3, the DNA is TGTGCCAGCAGCCGGACAGGGGAGGGTGGCTACACCTTC. Translated: CASSRTGEGGYTF.

This clonotype was found many times. The V gene is TRBV12-3 or TRBV12-4, the J gene TRBJ1-5; no reliable D call. The CDR3 length is 14 residues. V dropped 3 bases and J dropped 6 bases, with 12 bases sitting between them. CDR3 sequence (DNA): TGTGCCAGCAGTTTGGGAGCGAGGGCTCAGCCCCAGCATTTT. Translated: CASSLGARAQPQHF.

The rearrangement joins TRBV4-2 to TRBJ2-3; 14 nucleotides align to TRBD2. The CDR3 length is 19 residues. CDR1 is LGHNA, CDR2 YNFKEQ, per germline. V lost 0 bases to trimming and J lost 2 bases; unmatched junction nucleotides: 7. CDR3 coding DNA: TGTGCCAGCAGCCAAGAGCCTGGGACTAGCGGGAGCTACACAGATACGCAGTATTTT. This translates into CASSQEPGTSGSYTDTQYF.

Of note for this clonotype: The junction does not match germline at one end; this may be a read error. The rearrangement joins TRBV20-1 to TRBJ2-3; 7 bases align to TRBD2. Germline V gene data show CDR1 as DFQATT and CDR2 as SNEGSKA (reference sequence). The length of the CDR3 is 17 residues. The chain's CDR3 is CCASLFRGDGGTDTQYF. For the CDR3, the DNA is TGCTGTGCTAGTTTATTCCGGGGGGATGGGGGAACAGATACGCAGTATTTT.

A word on this clonotype: A much bigger clone sits one base away, suggesting this may be a read error. Given the absence of the conserved phenylalanine or tryptophan at the CDR3 end, a read error is likely. The chain carries TRBV6-2 or TRBV6-3 and TRBJ2-7; D gene ambiguous. Trimming took 5 bases from V and 4 from J, leaving 18 bases between them. The V gene's germline CDR1 is MNHEY and CDR2 SVGEGT. The CDR3 consists of 15 residues. The CDR3 protein is CASSPDPRMGYEQYI. In DNA form, the CDR3 reads TGTGCCAGCAGTCCTGACCCAAGGATGGGGTACGAGCAGTACATC.

This clonotype was seen at least ten times. This chain connects TRBV20-1 to TRBJ2-3; the match to TRBD2 covers 14 bases. There are 18 residues in the CDR3. The germline V gene encodes CDR1 DFQATT and CDR2 SNEGSKA (reference sequence). With 3 bases clipped from V and 0 bases from J, the junction kept 8 bases outside the gene matches. CDR3 sequence: CSARGLAGVGMSTDTQYF. The CDR3 bases are TGCAGTGCTAGGGGACTAGCGGGAGTAGGAATGAGCACAGATACGCAGTATTTT.

Many counts were recorded for this clonotype. This chain joins TRBV4-3 and TRBJ1-5, with D maybe TRBD1 (6 bases). Germline-derived CDR1 and CDR2 are LGHNA and YSLEER. CDR3 length equals 15 residues. V lost 0 bases and J lost 4, with 10 bases in between. CDR3: CASSQDSQGNQPQHF. The CDR3 DNA sequence: TGCGCCAGCAGCCAAGATAGCCAGGGGAATCAGCCCCAGCATTTT.